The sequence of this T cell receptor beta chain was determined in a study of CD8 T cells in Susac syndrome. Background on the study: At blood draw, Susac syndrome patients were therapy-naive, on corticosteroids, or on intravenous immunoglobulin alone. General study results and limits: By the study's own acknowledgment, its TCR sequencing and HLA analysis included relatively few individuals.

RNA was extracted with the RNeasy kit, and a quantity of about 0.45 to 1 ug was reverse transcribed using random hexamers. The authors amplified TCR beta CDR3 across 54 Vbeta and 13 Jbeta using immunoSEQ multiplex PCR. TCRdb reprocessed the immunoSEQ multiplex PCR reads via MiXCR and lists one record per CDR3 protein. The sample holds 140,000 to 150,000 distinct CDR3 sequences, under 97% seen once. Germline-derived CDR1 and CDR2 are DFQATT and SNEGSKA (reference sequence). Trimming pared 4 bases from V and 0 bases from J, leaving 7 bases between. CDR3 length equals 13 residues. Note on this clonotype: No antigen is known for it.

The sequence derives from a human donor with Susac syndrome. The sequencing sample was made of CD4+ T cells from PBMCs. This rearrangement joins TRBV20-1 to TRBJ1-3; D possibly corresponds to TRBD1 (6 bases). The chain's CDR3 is CSATQGSGNTIYF. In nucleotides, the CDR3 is TGCAGTGCTACACAGGGCTCTGGAAACACCATATATTTT.